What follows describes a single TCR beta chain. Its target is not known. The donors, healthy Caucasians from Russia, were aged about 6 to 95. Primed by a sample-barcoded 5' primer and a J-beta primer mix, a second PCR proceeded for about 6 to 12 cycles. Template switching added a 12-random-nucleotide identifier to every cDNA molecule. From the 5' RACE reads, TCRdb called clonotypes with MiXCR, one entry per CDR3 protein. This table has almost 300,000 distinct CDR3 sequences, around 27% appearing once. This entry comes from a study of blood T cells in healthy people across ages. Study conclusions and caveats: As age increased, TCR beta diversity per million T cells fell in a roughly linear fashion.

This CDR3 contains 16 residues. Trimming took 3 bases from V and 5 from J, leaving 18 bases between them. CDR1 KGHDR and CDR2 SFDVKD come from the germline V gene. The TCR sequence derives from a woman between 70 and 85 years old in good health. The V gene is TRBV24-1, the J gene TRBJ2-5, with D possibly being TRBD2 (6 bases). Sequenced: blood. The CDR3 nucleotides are TGTGCCACCAGTGATCCCCCCGACGGGAGACGGGAGACCCAGTACTTC. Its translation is CATSDPPDGRRETQYF.